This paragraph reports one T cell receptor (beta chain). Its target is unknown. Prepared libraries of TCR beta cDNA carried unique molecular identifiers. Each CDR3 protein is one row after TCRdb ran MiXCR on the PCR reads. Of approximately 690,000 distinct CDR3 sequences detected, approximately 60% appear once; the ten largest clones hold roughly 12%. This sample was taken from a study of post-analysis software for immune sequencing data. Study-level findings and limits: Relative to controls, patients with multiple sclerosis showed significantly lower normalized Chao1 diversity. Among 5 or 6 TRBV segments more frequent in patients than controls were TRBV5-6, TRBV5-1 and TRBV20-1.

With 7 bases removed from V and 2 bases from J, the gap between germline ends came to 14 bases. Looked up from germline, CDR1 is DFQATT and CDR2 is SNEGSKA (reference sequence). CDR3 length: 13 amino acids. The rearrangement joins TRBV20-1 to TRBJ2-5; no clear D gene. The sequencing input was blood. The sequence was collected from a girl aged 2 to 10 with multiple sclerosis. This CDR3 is CSGLARQQETQYF. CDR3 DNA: TGCAGTGGTTTGGCCAGGCAACAAGAGACCCAGTACTTC.